Below are 14 T cell receptor beta chains sequenced from a single sample in a study of blood T cell repertoires in COVID-19. Sequencing used immunoSEQ multiplex PCR; TCRdb keeps in-frame clones, though not all of them. The table has some 270,000 clones, roughly 90% seen once. The sequenced sample was PBMCs or T cells enriched from blood (not recorded which). These receptor sequences come from a woman in her sixties or seventies who had recovered from COVID-19.

The V and J genes are TRBV3-1 (or the pseudogene TRBV3-2) and TRBJ2-5; 7 bases map to TRBD2. V was clipped by 8 bases and J by 1 base; unmatched bases: 4. The CDR3 contains 13 residues. CDR1 is LGHDT, CDR2 YNNKEL, per germline (reference sequence). The CDR3 loop is CASASGPQETQYF. The CDR3 bases are TGTGCCAGCGCTAGCGGACCCCAAGAGACCCAGTACTTC.

CDR3 DNA sequence: TGTGCCTGGAGCCGGACAAATAGAAATGAGCAGTTCTTC. Amino acid sequence: CAWSRTNRNEQFF. The rearrangement links TRBV30 to TRBJ2-1; D may be TRBD1 (5 bases). Germline V gene data show CDR1 as GTSNPN and CDR2 as SVGIG (reference sequence). This CDR3 region has 13 residues. V lost 3 bases and J lost 7, with 13 bases in between.

The chain combines TRBV29-1 with TRBJ2-7; TRBD2 agrees at 13 bases. Trimming at V came to 4 bases and at J to 4 bases, leaving 7 bases not matched to a gene. The CDR3 length is 15 residues. Germline-derived CDR1 and CDR2 are SQVTM and ANQGSEA. CDR3 in DNA: TGCAGCGTTGTACCCGGGACTAGCGGGATTTACGAGCAGTACTTC. As protein: CSVVPGTSGIYEQYF.

This chain uses TRBV5-6 with TRBJ2-7; D perhaps matches TRBD2 (6 bases). In germline, CDR1 is SGHDT, CDR2 YYEEEE. The CDR3 has 17 residues. V lost 3 bases, J lost 0 bases, and 19 bases lay in between. The DNA for the CDR3 is TGTGCCAGCAGCTGGAGGGTTGCGGTGGGGGGCTCCTACGAGCAGTACTTC. It translates to CASSWRVAVGGSYEQYF. The complete variable domain, with remaining parts taken from reference TRBV5-6 and TRBJ2-7, reads DAGVTQSPTHLIKTRGQQVTLRCSPKSGHDTVSWYQQALGQGPQFIFQYYEEEERQRGNFPDRFSGHQFPNYSSELNVNALLLGDSALYLCASSWRVAVGGSYEQYFGPGTRLTVT.

The chain joins TRBV9 to TRBJ1-5; 7 bases fit TRBD1. The V segment lost 3 bases and the J segment 3 bases; nucleotides outside the gene matches: 9. The germline CDR1 and CDR2 sequences are SGDLS and YYNGEE. The CDR3 is 16 residues long. The CDR3, as DNA: TGTGCCAGCAGCGAGGGGCCAGGGGGTTCCAATCAGCCCCAGCATTTT. It codes for CASSEGPGGSNQPQHF.

CDR3 in DNA: TGCGCCAGCAGTGATAGTCGGGACAGAAGGAACACTGAAGCTTTCTTT. Translating gives CASSDSRDRRNTEAFF. This rearrangement joins TRBV10-1 to TRBJ1-1; 7 positions agree with TRBD1. Germline CDR1 WNHNN, CDR2 SYGVQD (reference sequence). Germline trimming cut 3 bases from V and 1 base from J; bases unmatched to any gene: 8. The CDR3 extends over 16 amino acids.

In DNA form, the CDR3 reads TGTGCCACCAGTGATTTGAAGGGGGAGAGGACCGGGGAGCTGTTTTTT. Residues: CATSDLKGERTGELFF. This sequence joins TRBV24-1 and TRBJ2-2, with D possibly matching TRBD1 (6 bases). The CDR3 totals 16 residues. Germline CDR1 and CDR2: KGHDR and SFDVKD. V dropped 0 bases and J dropped 5 bases, with 12 bases sitting between them.

The J gene is TRBJ1-4, the V gene TRBV6-5; tentative D call: TRBD1 (5 bases). V was clipped by 4 bases and J by 6 bases, with 15 bases between them. Germline V gene sequence: CDR1 MNHEY, CDR2 SVGAGI. The CDR3 runs 15 residues. The CDR3 sequence: CASSSTQAPDEKLFF. CDR3 bases: TGTGCCAGCAGTTCTACACAGGCCCCTGATGAAAAACTGTTTTTT.

The chain combines TRBV5-6 with TRBJ1-6; 8 positions match TRBD1. Germline CDR1 SGHDT, CDR2 YYEEEE. The V segment lost 0 bases and the J segment 9 bases; nucleotides outside the gene matches: 8. This CDR3 spans 16 amino acids. The CDR3: CASSLDPGGSGSPLHF. CDR3 bases: TGTGCCAGCAGCTTGGACCCAGGGGGCAGCGGTTCACCCCTCCACTTT.

This clone has a single count. The sample has other DNA sequences that encode this CDR3 too. The chain employs TRBV27 and TRBJ2-3; D is uncertain. Trimming removed 3 bases from V and 3 bases from J, with 4 bases in between. The CDR3 has 12 amino acids. Germline V gives CDR1 MNHEY, CDR2 SMNVEV (reference sequence). This chain's CDR3 is CASSFSTDTQYF. In DNA form, the CDR3 reads TGTGCCAGCAGTTTTTCGACAGATACGCAGTATTTT.

The chain is built from TRBV27 and TRBJ2-3, with a possible D match to TRBD1 (6 bases). The CDR3 runs 14 residues. Between the trimmed V and J ends, which lost 6 bases and 3 bases, there was a span of 13 bases. Germline V CDR1 and CDR2: MNHEY, SMNVEV (reference sequence). CDR3 nucleotide sequence: TGTGCCAGCAGGGCCGCAGGGGCAACAGATACGCAGTATTTT. It encodes CASRAAGATDTQYF.

This clone was picked up one time. This chain connects TRBV28 to TRBJ1-4; 9 nucleotides match TRBD1. Germline V gene data show CDR1 as MDHEN and CDR2 as SYDVKM. After removal of 1 base from V and 2 bases from J, the junction contained 2 bases not matched to a gene. The CDR3 runs to 16 residues. The CDR3 DNA reads as TGTGCCAGCAGTTTATCGGGGACAGGGACTAATGAAAAACTGTTTTTT. It specifies CASSLSGTGTNEKLFF.

The V call is TRBV29-1, the J call TRBJ2-7; unclear D gene. Germline CDR1 reads SQVTM; CDR2 reads ANQGSEA. V was clipped by 4 bases and J by 2 bases, with 15 bases between them. The CDR3 is 14 amino acids. The CDR3 spells CSVVVSSVAYEQYF. The CDR3 nucleotides are TGCAGCGTTGTTGTTAGCAGCGTTGCCTACGAGCAGTACTTC.

CDR3 nucleotides: TGTGCCAGCAGCTTAGATCGGGACAGCACCTACGAGCAGTACTTC. Protein: CASSLDRDSTYEQYF. The chain couples TRBV7-3 to TRBJ2-7, with 7 bases lining up with TRBD1. With V trimmed by 2 bases and J by 2 bases, 6 bases remained unmatched. Germline CDR1 and CDR2: SGHTA and FQGTGA. CDR3 size: 15 residues.